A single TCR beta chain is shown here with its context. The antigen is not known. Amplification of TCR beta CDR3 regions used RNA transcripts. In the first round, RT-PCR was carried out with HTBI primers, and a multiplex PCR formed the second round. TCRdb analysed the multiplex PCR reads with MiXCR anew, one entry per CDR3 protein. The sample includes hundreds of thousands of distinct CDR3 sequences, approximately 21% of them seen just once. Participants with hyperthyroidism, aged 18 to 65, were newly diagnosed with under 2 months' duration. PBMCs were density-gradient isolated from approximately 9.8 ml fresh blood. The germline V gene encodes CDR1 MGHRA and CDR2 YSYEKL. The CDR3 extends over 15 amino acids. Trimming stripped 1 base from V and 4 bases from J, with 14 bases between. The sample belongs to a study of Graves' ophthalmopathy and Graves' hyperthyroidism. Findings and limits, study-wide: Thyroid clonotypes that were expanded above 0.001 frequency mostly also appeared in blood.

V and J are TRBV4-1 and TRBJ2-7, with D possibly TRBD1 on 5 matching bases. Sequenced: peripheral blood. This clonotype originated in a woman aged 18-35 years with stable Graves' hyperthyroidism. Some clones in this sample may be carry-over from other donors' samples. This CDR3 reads CASSQVLDRRYEQYF. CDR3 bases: TGCGCCAGCAGCCAAGTACTCGACAGACGTTACGAGCAGTACTTC.